A selection of T cell receptor beta chains follows, all from one sample in a study of blood T cell repertoires in COVID-19. TCRdb keeps only in-frame clones here, not all; method: immunoSEQ multiplex PCR. Of some 350,000 clones listed, 88% are singletons. The sequenced sample consisted of peripheral blood. All receptors derive from a woman in her 70s with COVID-19, enrolled during active disease. The CDR3 runs from the conserved cysteine through the conserved F or W. The D gene is left open where the match is weak. Not every row has a clone size; where given, it reads once, few, many or a size class.

.,.,TRBV9,13,TRBJ1-1,CASSVEHSTEAFF,TGTGCCAGCAGCGTAGAACATTCGACTGAAGCTTTCTTT
once,TRBD1,TRBV29-1,14,TRBJ2-7,CSVGGQGGGYEQYF,TGCAGCGTTGGGGGACAGGGGGGAGGCTACGAGCAGTACTTC
.,.,TRBV5-6,14,TRBJ1-2,CASSLGEKNYGYTF,TGTGCCAGCAGCTTGGGCGAGAAGAACTATGGCTACACCTTC
.,.,TRBV4-1,18,TRBJ1-4,CASSQLPGRGRTNEKLFF,TGCGCCAGCAGCCAACTCCCAGGGAGGGGTAGAACTAATGAAAAACTGTTTTTT
.,.,TRBV5-6,15,TRBJ1-5,CASSRHSDGNQPQHF,TGTGCCAGCAGCCGCCACTCTGATGGCAATCAGCCCCAGCATTTT
.,.,TRBV3-1/TRBV3-2,16,TRBJ1-2,CASSQDLIGALYGYTF,TGTGCCAGCAGCCAAGATCTAATTGGGGCCCTCTATGGCTACACCTTC
.,.,TRBV30,12,TRBJ1-1,CAWRHKNTEAFF,TGTGCCTGGAGACATAAGAACACTGAAGCTTTCTTT
.,TRBD1,TRBV6-5,15,TRBJ1-2,CASSYDRGLSGGYTF,TGTGCCAGCAGTTACGACAGGGGGCTGTCTGGTGGCTACACCTTC
few,TRBD1,TRBV10-3,15,TRBJ2-1,CAIRGQGRAYNEQFF,TGTGCCATCAGGGGACAGGGTAGGGCATACAATGAGCAGTTCTTC
.,TRBD1,TRBV5-4,17,TRBJ1-1,CASSIMVVGDRNTEAFF,TGTGCCAGCAGCATAATGGTGGTGGGGGACAGGAACACTGAAGCTTTCTTT
.,TRBD2,TRBV5-1,15,TRBJ2-3,CASTITSGGADTQYF,TGCGCCAGCACCATTACTAGCGGGGGGGCAGATACGCAGTATTTT
.,.,TRBV28,10,TRBJ2-7,CASSQYEQYF,TGTGCCAGCAGTCAGTACGAGCAGTACTTC
.,TRBD1,TRBV9,15,TRBJ1-5,CASSVGTGGNQPQHF,TGTGCCAGCAGCGTAGGAACAGGGGGCAATCAGCCCCAGCATTTT
.,TRBD1,TRBV7-2,14,TRBJ1-2,CASSWTGGAEGYTF,TGTGCCAGCAGCTGGACAGGGGGCGCCGAGGGCTACACCTTC
.,.,TRBV4-3,14,TRBJ1-5,CASSPRVGNQPQHF,TGCGCCAGCAGCCCCCGAGTAGGCAATCAGCCCCAGCATTTT
.,.,TRBV18,15,TRBJ2-2,CASSPKGQYTGELFF,TGTGCCAGCTCACCAAAAGGACAGTACACCGGGGAGCTGTTTTTT
once,.,TRBV24-1,13,TRBJ1-3,CATRSSSGNTIYF,TGTGCCACCAGGAGTAGCTCTGGAAACACCATATATTTT
.,.,TRBV4-1,16,TRBJ1-2,CASSQEAAGYYVGYTF,TGCGCCAGCAGCCAAGAGGCAGCAGGGTATTATGTCGGCTACACCTTC
.,.,TRBV7-9,14,TRBJ2-7,CASSSGEQSYEQYF,TGTGCCAGCAGCTCAGGGGAACAGTCCTACGAGCAGTACTTC
.,.,TRBV11-2,15,TRBJ1-1,CASSSGPRENTEAFF,TGTGCCAGCAGCTCAGGACCCAGGGAGAACACTGAAGCTTTCTTT
.,.,TRBV5-1,13,TRBJ2-1,CASSLGSGNEQFF,TGCGCCAGCAGCTTGGGAAGCGGGAATGAGCAGTTCTTC
many,TRBD1,TRBV3-1/TRBV3-2,15,TRBJ1-6,CASSQPGTGFSPLHF,TGTGCCAGCAGCCAACCCGGGACAGGGTTTTCACCCCTCCACTTT
once,.,TRBV2,14,TRBJ1-2,CASSGGLGARGYTF,TGTGCCAGCAGTGGGGGTCTGGGGGCAAGGGGCTACACCTTC
.,.,TRBV9,15,TRBJ1-1,CASSVASGVRTEAFF,TGTGCCAGCAGCGTAGCATCCGGGGTGAGGACTGAAGCTTTCTTT
.,TRBD1,TRBV7-2,15,TRBJ1-2,CASSFPAGGVYGYTF,TGTGCCAGCAGCTTTCCCGCAGGGGGCGTTTATGGCTACACCTTC
.,.,TRBV5-1,13,TRBJ2-7,CASSLRGGDEQYF,TGCGCCAGCAGCTTGAGGGGAGGCGACGAGCAGTACTTC
.,TRBD1,TRBV19,17,TRBJ1-2,CASSIRTPGTGENGYTF,TGTGCCAGTAGTATCCGAACTCCGGGGACAGGGGAGAATGGCTACACCTTC
.,.,TRBV28,17,TRBJ1-5,CASSPLQIPRSNQPQHF,TGTGCCAGCAGCCCCCTCCAAATACCGCGCTCAAATCAGCCCCAGCATTTT
.,TRBD2,TRBV5-1,17,TRBJ2-5,CASSSSDSRGGFETQYF,TGCGCCAGCAGCTCTTCGGACTCGCGGGGGGGCTTTGAGACCCAGTACTTC
.,.,TRBV7-2,14,TRBJ2-1,CASSPQRFYNEQFF,TGTGCCAGCAGCCCGCAGCGGTTTTACAATGAGCAGTTCTTC
.,TRBD1,TRBV11-2,16,TRBJ2-2,CASRLRQGMNTGELFF,TGTGCCAGCAGACTTAGACAGGGGATGAACACCGGGGAGCTGTTTTTT
.,.,TRBV18,14,TRBJ2-5,CASSPVINGETQYF,TGTGCCAGCTCACCCGTCATAAATGGCGAGACCCAGTACTTC
.,.,TRBV10-3,15,TRBJ2-7,CAIRGRGAPIHEQYF,TGTGCCATCAGGGGCCGGGGAGCACCCATCCACGAGCAGTACTTC
.,TRBD2,TRBV11-2,16,TRBJ2-3,CASSFPRRGGTDTQYF,TGTGCCAGCAGCTTCCCCCGGCGGGGGGGCACAGATACGCAGTATTTT
.,.,TRBV6-5,13,TRBJ1-2,CASSYQGVDGYTF,TGTGCCAGCAGTTACCAGGGTGTGGATGGCTACACCTTC
.,TRBD2,TRBV5-1,16,TRBJ2-7,CASSLQSSGASYEQYF,TGCGCCAGCAGCTTGCAGTCCAGCGGGGCATCCTACGAGCAGTACTTC
.,.,TRBV14,13,TRBJ1-3,CASSFLAGNTIYF,TGTGCCAGCAGCTTTCTAGCGGGAAACACCATATATTTT
once,TRBD1,TRBV5-4,13,TRBJ1-2,CASSAQGDGGYTF,TGTGCCAGCAGCGCCCAGGGGGACGGGGGCTACACCTTC
once,.,TRBV2,12,TRBJ1-2,CASSGDNPGYTF,TGTGCCAGCAGTGGGGACAATCCTGGCTACACCTTC